The clone carrying this TCR beta chain was found many times. Its target is unknown. These data originate in a study of neurological immune-mediated disorders. General observations from the study: The greatest TCR clonal expansion occurred in HTLV-1-associated myelopathy and the least in multiple sclerosis, which fell below healthy controls.

The time point denotes: longitudinal time-point 2. Unsorted libraries were prepared from 2 million PBMCs that had been stored at -80 C. The J segment lost 4 bases and the V segment lost 0 bases, leaving 5 bases of the junction unmatched. The CDR3 covers 14 residues. The germline CDR1 and CDR2 sequences are DFQATT and SNEGSKA (reference sequence). MiXCR was run by TCRdb on the 5' RACE reads, yielding one entry per CDR3 protein. Here the sample spans about 49,000 distinct CDR3 sequences, around 13% being singletons. The TCR originated in a male donor with HTLV-1-associated myelopathy (HAM/TSP). V usage is TRBV20-1 and J usage is TRBJ2-7; 8 positions agree with TRBD2. Sequencing was performed on PBMCs. CDR3 nucleotides: TGCAGTGCTAGAGATGCGGGGGGCCGGTACGAGCAGTACTTC. Translation: CSARDAGGRYEQYF.